This T cell receptor (beta chain) was captured in a study of T-cell reconstitution after alpha-beta-depleted transplantation in children. General study results and limits: Certain patients had high TCRbeta diversity at day 60, and it came from recipient T cells and thymic progenitors that survived. Reportedly, alpha-beta T cells present about two months post-transplant originated from several hundred expanded clones of graft origin. When one year had passed after transplant, most T-cell counts and diversity came from newly produced T cells.

By frequency in the sample, this clonotype is medium-sized. Its matching antigen is unknown. Preparation of the TCRbeta library was carried out with unique molecular identifiers. TCRdb reprocessed the PCR reads with MiXCR, giving one entry per CDR3 protein. The table records some 150,000 distinct CDR3 sequences, around 8.8% of them present only once. The CDR3 is 17 amino acids. With 0 bases removed from V and 8 bases from J, the gap between germline ends came to 19 bases. Germline V gene sequence: CDR1 SGHDN, CDR2 FVKESK. The sequencing here drew on PBMCs, mostly from graft donor cells, taken 180 days after TCRalphabeta/CD19-depleted stem cell transplant. The chain has TRBV14 and TRBJ1-4; a weak D match, TRBD1 (5 bases). This clonotype was sampled from a female patient between 2 and 15 years old who had a stem cell transplant for congenital amegakaryocytic thrombocytopenia, so the T cells may come from the graft donor. CDR3 in DNA: TGTGCCAGCAGCCAAGATCCCACCGGGACGGGCTACGAAAAACTGTTTTTT. It specifies CASSQDPTGTGYEKLFF.